The rows below give T cell receptor beta chains drawn from one sample of a study of cytomegalovirus exposure and HLA in healthy donors. Data came from immunoSEQ multiplex PCR; TCRdb stores just in-frame clones and leaves some out. Of 100,000 to 150,000 clones in the sample, more than 75% were seen once. Sequenced input: PBMCs. The source is a female donor in good health and CMV-seronegative. Each CDR3 is given with its conserved first and last residue. D genes are given only for firm matches. Size values are once, few and many counts, or a class for expanded clones, and some rows have none.

>-|TRBV2|-|TRBJ1-6
CASTDISYNSPLHF
TGTGCCAGCACCGACATCTCCTATAATTCACCCCTCCACTTT
>few|TRBV6-5|TRBD1|TRBJ2-7
CASSPRDRGIYEQYF
TGTGCCAGCAGTCCCCGGGACAGGGGGATCTACGAGCAGTACTTC
>-|TRBV10-3|TRBD2|TRBJ2-5
CAIKAGTSGQETQYF
TGTGCCATCAAGGCCGGGACTAGCGGTCAAGAGACCCAGTACTTC
>-|TRBV5-1|TRBD2|TRBJ2-7
CASSRRLAGEYEQYF
TGCGCCAGCAGCCGCAGACTAGCGGGAGAGTACGAGCAGTACTTC
>few|TRBV7-8|-|TRBJ2-4
CASSLARGGVAKNIQYF
TGTGCCAGCAGCTTAGCACGGGGCGGGGTGGCCAAAAACATTCAGTACTTC
>-|TRBV6-5|-|TRBJ2-7
CASSYLGQGHEQYF
TGTGCCAGCAGTTACCTTGGCCAGGGCCACGAGCAGTACTTC
>-|TRBV2|TRBD1|TRBJ1-5
CASSVWRQGVIGQPQHF
TGTGCCAGCAGTGTATGGCGACAGGGGGTTATAGGTCAGCCCCAGCATTTT
>once|TRBV5-1|TRBD2|TRBJ2-1
CASRSAGPHNEQFF
TGCGCCAGCAGGTCAGCGGGGCCCCACAATGAGCAGTTCTTC
>-|TRBV7-2|-|TRBJ2-7
CASSLVVRSYEQYF
TGTGCCAGCAGCTTAGTAGTTCGGTCCTACGAGCAGTACTTC
>-|TRBV7-3|TRBD2|TRBJ2-7
CASSLRTVDVREGPPSYEQYF
TGTGCCAGCAGCTTAAGAACGGTTGATGTGCGGGAGGGCCCCCCCTCCTACGAGCAGTACTTC
>once|TRBV6-1|TRBD2|TRBJ2-1
CASSEGAGANNEQFF
TGTGCCAGCAGTGAAGGAGCGGGGGCTAACAATGAGCAGTTCTTC
>once|TRBV7-2|TRBD2|TRBJ2-1
CASSFYSGAYNEQFF
TGTGCCAGCAGCTTTTACAGCGGGGCCTACAATGAGCAGTTCTTC
>few|TRBV18|-|TRBJ1-1
CASSPTIGTEAFF
TGTGCCAGCTCACCAACTATAGGCACTGAAGCTTTCTTT
>-|TRBV28|-|TRBJ2-2
CASSLGAGSNTGELFF
TGTGCCAGCAGTTTAGGGGCAGGGTCGAACACCGGGGAGCTGTTTTTT
>-|TRBV2|-|TRBJ1-4
CASGQGFTNEKLFF
TGTGCCAGCGGCCAGGGGTTCACTAATGAAAAACTGTTTTTT
>-|TRBV9|-|TRBJ2-7
CASSPDFNYEQYF
TGTGCCAGCAGCCCGGACTTTAACTACGAGCAGTACTTC
>-|TRBV5-1|TRBD2|TRBJ2-3
CASSGRGDTQYF
TGCGCCAGCAGTGGGCGGGGGGATACGCAGTATTTT
>-|TRBV27|TRBD2|TRBJ2-1
CASFSGTSSYNEQFF
TGTGCCAGTTTTAGCGGGACGAGCTCCTACAATGAGCAGTTCTTC
>-|TRBV5-4|-|TRBJ2-1
CASSLGGIGSYNEQFF
TGTGCCAGCAGCTTGGGCGGGATTGGGTCCTACAATGAGCAGTTCTTC
>-|TRBV7-6|-|TRBJ2-2
CASSLQGHLNTGELFF
TGTGCCAGCAGCTTACAGGGGCATTTAAACACCGGGGAGCTGTTTTTT
>-|TRBV9|-|TRBJ2-1
CASSARLPVVGNEQFF
TGTGCCAGCAGCGCCAGACTACCTGTAGTGGGAAATGAGCAGTTCTTC
>once|TRBV7-9|-|TRBJ1-1
CASRPWVQGGMNTEAFF
TGTGCCAGCAGACCATGGGTGCAGGGAGGTATGAACACTGAAGCTTTCTTT
>-|TRBV9|TRBD1|TRBJ1-1
CASSVGRGDTEAFF
TGTGCCAGCAGCGTAGGCAGGGGGGACACTGAAGCTTTCTTT
>-|TRBV7-6|TRBD1|TRBJ2-1
CASSPRSGQVVANEQFF
TGTGCCAGCAGCCCCCGGTCCGGACAGGTAGTCGCCAATGAGCAGTTCTTC
>-|TRBV20-1|-|TRBJ2-1
CSASTGNEQFF
TGCAGTGCTAGCACAGGCAATGAGCAGTTCTTC
>few|TRBV7-2|-|TRBJ1-5
CASSFSRNSNQPQHF
TGTGCCAGCAGCTTTTCCAGAAATAGCAATCAGCCCCAGCATTTT
>once|TRBV4-3|-|TRBJ1-3
CASSQEQGFTGNTIYF
TGCGCCAGCAGCCAAGAACAGGGATTTACTGGAAACACCATATATTTT
>-|TRBV7-2|TRBD1|TRBJ1-5
CASSAGQGGQPQHF
TGTGCCAGCAGCGCCGGACAGGGAGGTCAGCCCCAGCATTTT
>-|TRBV5-1|TRBD2|TRBJ2-2
CASSSLTSGSAGELFF
TGCGCCAGCAGCTCTCTAACTAGCGGGAGTGCCGGGGAGCTGTTTTTT
>-|TRBV7-9|-|TRBJ2-7
CASSPGRGPDYEQYF
TGTGCCAGCAGTCCCGGGAGGGGGCCCGATTACGAGCAGTACTTC
>-|TRBV6-5|TRBD2|TRBJ2-1
CASSYEASGYNEQFF
TGTGCCAGCAGTTACGAGGCTAGCGGGTACAATGAGCAGTTCTTC
>once|TRBV6-1|-|TRBJ1-2
CASSEALVGGYGYTF
TGTGCCAGCAGTGAAGCGCTCGTGGGGGGCTATGGCTACACCTTC
>-|TRBV7-2|TRBD2|TRBJ2-4
CASSLGTRDIQYF
TGTGCCAGCAGCTTGGGGACTAGAGACATTCAGTACTTC
>-|TRBV23-1|TRBD1|TRBJ2-4
CASSHLTGAIAKNIQYF
TGCGCCAGCAGTCACCTCACAGGGGCCATTGCCAAAAACATTCAGTACTTC
>-|TRBV10-1|-|TRBJ2-3
CASRARGQRASTDTQYF
TGCGCCAGCCGGGCAAGGGGACAAAGAGCCAGCACAGATACGCAGTATTTT
>-|TRBV4-3|-|TRBJ2-6
CASSQGSFLFSGANVLTF
TGCGCCAGCAGCCAGGGCTCCTTTTTATTCTCTGGGGCCAACGTCCTGACTTTC
>-|TRBV2|-|TRBJ2-7
CASSQLEYYEQYF
TGTGCCAGCAGCCAACTAGAGTACTACGAGCAGTACTTC
>once|TRBV13|-|TRBJ2-5
CASSAARLQETQYF
TGTGCCAGCAGCGCCGCGAGGCTCCAAGAGACCCAGTACTTC
>-|TRBV7-9|-|TRBJ2-7
CASRPRLGEQYF
TGTGCCAGCAGGCCCCGACTAGGCGAGCAGTACTTC
>few|TRBV19|-|TRBJ1-1
CASSRRVGALALPF
TGTGCCAGTAGTAGACGGGTGGGGGCGCTGGCTCTTCCGTTT
>-|TRBV27|-|TRBJ2-7
CASSLYGRGRASYEQYF
TGTGCCAGCAGTTTATATGGGCGGGGCAGGGCGTCCTACGAGCAGTACTTC
>few|TRBV10-1|TRBD2|TRBJ2-1
CASSGSGRDEQFF
TGCGCCAGCAGTGGTAGCGGGAGGGATGAGCAGTTCTTC
>-|TRBV7-3|-|TRBJ2-1
CASSLGHWDEQFF
TGTGCCAGCAGCTTGGGCCACTGGGATGAGCAGTTCTTC
>-|TRBV6-1|-|TRBJ2-5
CASSDRGPQETQYF
TGTGCCAGCAGTGACAGGGGCCCCCAAGAGACCCAGTACTTC
>few|TRBV11-2|TRBD1|TRBJ1-4
CASSLQGFGEKLFF
TGTGCCAGCAGCCTACAGGGGTTCGGTGAAAAACTGTTTTTT
>-|TRBV4-2|TRBD1|TRBJ1-1
CASSQPGQPTEAFF
TGTGCCAGCAGCCAACCGGGACAGCCGACTGAAGCTTTCTTT
>-|TRBV5-1|TRBD1|TRBJ2-1
CASSSQGVSSYNEQFF
TGCGCCAGCAGTTCTCAGGGGGTGAGCTCCTACAATGAGCAGTTCTTC
>few|TRBV5-1|TRBD1|TRBJ1-2
CASSPGTVGNGYTF
TGCGCCAGCAGCCCAGGGACAGTCGGAAATGGCTACACCTTC
>-|TRBV7-3|TRBD1|TRBJ2-7
CASSEQGGSYEQYF
TGTGCCAGCAGCGAACAGGGGGGCTCCTACGAGCAGTACTTC
>-|TRBV7-3|TRBD2|TRBJ2-2
CATTPGGSYTGELFF
TGTGCCACCACCCCGGGCGGGAGTTACACCGGGGAGCTGTTTTTT
>-|TRBV7-9|-|TRBJ2-7
CASSSRGAGGRSYEQYF
TGTGCCAGCAGCTCCCGGGGGGCAGGGGGCCGGAGCTACGAGCAGTACTTC
>few|TRBV4-1|-|TRBJ2-7
CASSQAHNPGHLSYEQYF
TGCGCCAGCAGCCAAGCGCATAATCCGGGACACCTATCCTACGAGCAGTACTTC
>-|TRBV30|-|TRBJ1-2
CAWSGQIFYGYTF
TGTGCCTGGAGTGGACAGATATTCTATGGCTACACCTTC
>-|TRBV4-1|TRBD1|TRBJ1-2
CASSQERGQGYVGYTF
TGCGCCAGCAGCCAAGAGCGGGGACAGGGCTATGTAGGCTACACCTTC